Shown below are 25 T cell receptor beta chains from a single sample sequenced in a study of early T cells in non-severe SARS-CoV-2 infection. TCRdb reanalysed the 5' RACE reads using MiXCR and keeps one entry per CDR3 protein. This table holds roughly 20,000 distinct CDR3 sequences, 4% found once. Sequencing was performed on whole blood. Receptors originate from an adult who was a healthcare worker with PCR-confirmed SARS-CoV-2 infection or an uninfected control (not recorded which).

This clonotype appeared many times. The chain combines TRBV11-2 with TRBJ2-7; D remains unclear. Germline V CDR1 and CDR2: SGHAT, FQNNGV. This CDR3 region has 12 residues. Trimming removed 3 bases at V and 4 bases at J, with 7 bases between. The CDR3 sequence: CASSLNGYEQYF. The CDR3 nucleotides read TGTGCCAGCAGCTTGAACGGGTACGAGCAGTACTTC.

This clonotype has ten or more counts. J is TRBJ2-1 and V is TRBV7-6; D uncertain. Between the trimmed V and J ends, which lost 1 base and 8 bases, there was a span of 9 bases. The CDR3 runs to 13 residues. Germline CDR1 is SGHVS and CDR2 is FNYEAQ. The CDR3: CASSLDRVDEQFF. The CDR3, as DNA: TGTGCCAGCAGCTTAGATAGGGTAGATGAGCAGTTCTTC.

CDR3 DNA sequence: TGTGCCAGCAGCTTAGTTTTCAGGACAGGGCCATCTAGCACAGATACGCAGTATTTT. It yields the protein CASSLVFRTGPSSTDTQYF. The chain has TRBV7-8 and TRBJ2-3, with TRBD1 matching over 8 bases. Unmatched junction bases numbered 12, after V lost 1 base and J lost 0 bases. The CDR3 consists of 19 residues. Germline V CDR1 and CDR2: SGHVS, FQNEAQ.

The V and J genes are TRBV4-1 and TRBJ2-5; D is tentatively TRBD1 or TRBD2 (5 bases each). The ends were cut back, 2 bases at V and 5 bases at J, with 15 bases in the middle. In germline, CDR1 is MGHRA, CDR2 YSYEKL. CDR3 length: 15 residues. CDR3 DNA: TGCGCCAGCAGCCAACACGGGACCGTAGAGGAGACCCAGTACTTC. Protein: CASSQHGTVEETQYF.

This clonotype was counted between two and nine times. The chain has TRBV29-1 and TRBJ1-4, with TRBD1 as a possible D gene (5 bases). This CDR3 has 13 residues. V was cut by 6 bases and J by 10 bases, with 18 bases left in between. CDR1 is SQVTM, CDR2 ANQGSEA, per germline. The CDR3, as DNA: TGCAGCGTCCTAAGACAGCCAGCGGCAAAACTGTTTTTT. Translation: CSVLRQPAAKLFF.

This clonotype showed up many times. The V and J genes are TRBV7-9 and TRBJ1-1; 7 bases map to TRBD1. CDR3 length equals 17 residues. The germline CDR1 and CDR2 sequences are SEHNR and FQNEAQ (reference sequence). Trimming at V came to 0 bases and at J to 6 bases, leaving 13 bases not matched to a gene. The CDR3 is CASSLARIGQEGAEAFF. CDR3 DNA: TGTGCCAGCAGCTTAGCCCGAATCGGACAGGAAGGGGCTGAAGCTTTCTTT.

The V gene is TRBV21-1, the J gene TRBJ2-2; the table's D call of TRBD2 was not tested on the DNA. TRBV21-1 is described as a pseudogene. The CDR3 loop spans 16 amino acids. CDR3 DNA: TGTGCCAGAGGAGACCAGCGGGGCTTGAACACCGGGGAGCTGTTTTTT. Protein: CARGDQRGLNTGELFF.

J is TRBJ2-7 and V is TRBV20-1, with D perhaps matching TRBD1 (9 bases). Trimming cost V 6 bases and J 3 bases, with 24 bases left between them. The CDR3 extends over 16 amino acids. Germline V lookup: CDR1 DFQATT, CDR2 SNEGSKA (reference sequence). Here the CDR3 DNA reads TGCAGTGCAACCGGGGGGGACAGGGCGGAATTCTACGAGCAGTACTTC. Translating it yields CSATGGDRAEFYEQYF.

Ten or more counts support this clonotype. The chain is built from TRBV5-4 and TRBJ1-1, with D possibly matching TRBD1 (5 bases). The germline gives CDR1 SGHNT, CDR2 YYREEE (reference sequence). The CDR3 has 15 residues. Trimming shortened V by 0 bases and J by 5 bases, and 14 bases separated the two germline ends. CDR3 amino acids: CASSLAGSGTTEAFF. In DNA, the CDR3 is TGTGCCAGCAGCTTGGCGGGGTCCGGGACGACTGAAGCTTTCTTT.

This clonotype was picked up many times. J is TRBJ1-1 and V is TRBV7-9; no definite D call. The V gene lost 3 bases and the J gene lost 0 bases, with 8 bases spanning the gap. Germline CDR1 and CDR2: SEHNR and FQNEAQ (reference sequence). The CDR3 totals 14 residues. CDR3 residues: CASSFEGLNTEAFF. The CDR3 nucleotides read TGTGCCAGCAGCTTCGAGGGTTTGAACACTGAAGCTTTCTTT.

This clonotype was seen ten or more times. The chain recombines TRBV18 with TRBJ2-5; D unclear. The V gene lost 3 bases and the J gene lost 2 bases, with 1 base spanning the gap. Germline V CDR1 and CDR2: KGHSH, LQKENI. CDR3 size: 11 residues. For the CDR3, the DNA is TGTGCCAGCTCACCGCAAGAGACCCAGTACTTC. Translating it yields CASSPQETQYF.

This clonotype was counted at least ten times. V usage is TRBV27 and J usage is TRBJ1-1; D remains ambiguous. CDR1 is MNHEY and CDR2 is SMNVEV in the germline V gene (reference sequence). The germline V and J ends were trimmed by 4 bases and 2 bases, with 11 bases remaining between them. This CDR3 comprises 14 residues. The DNA for the CDR3 is TGTGCCAGCAGTTCCAGGCGGAGCAACACTGAAGCTTTCTTT. Its translation is CASSSRRSNTEAFF.

This clonotype was observed many times. This chain uses TRBV30 with TRBJ2-7; 11 bases line up with TRBD1. J gave up 2 bases and V 1 base, and 1 base lay outside the gene matches. Germline V gene lookup returns CDR1 GTSNPN and CDR2 SVGIG (reference sequence). This CDR3 contains 14 residues. Here the CDR3 DNA reads TGTGCCTGGAGTGAGGGACAGGGGGCCTACGAGCAGTACTTC. It codes for CAWSEGQGAYEQYF.

This clonotype showed up many times. The chain employs TRBV20-1 and TRBJ2-7; 8 nucleotides line up with TRBD1. CDR1 DFQATT and CDR2 SNEGSKA come from the germline V gene (reference sequence). The CDR3 loop spans 15 amino acids. V shed 5 bases and J 3 bases; nucleotides not matched to a gene: 12. The CDR3 sequence is CSAARAGGQVYEQYF. The CDR3 region has the DNA TGCAGTGCTGCCCGGGCAGGGGGACAGGTCTACGAGCAGTACTTC.

The table lists this clonotype with many counts. V gene TRBV10-3 combines with J gene TRBJ1-1, with TRBD1 as a possible D gene (5 bases). V lost 2 bases to trimming and J lost 8 bases, with 12 bases between them. This CDR3 is 13 amino acids long. Germline V CDR1 and CDR2: ENHRY, SYGVKD. The CDR3 DNA reads as TGTGCCATCAGTGAGGGGGGACCGTCGGAAGCTTTCTTT. Its protein is CAISEGGPSEAFF.

This clonotype was observed a handful of times. The rearrangement uses TRBV5-4 and TRBJ2-1, with no clear D. With 1 base removed from V and 0 bases from J, the gap between germline ends came to 5 bases. This CDR3 is built from 14 residues. Germline-derived CDR1 and CDR2 are SGHNT and YYREEE (reference sequence). The CDR3 sequence: CASSLRSSYNEQFF. The CDR3 DNA reads as TGTGCCAGCAGCTTGAGAAGCTCCTACAATGAGCAGTTCTTC.

In this sample, this clonotype turned up many times. This chain links TRBV7-9 with TRBJ2-1; D unclear. V was pared by 5 bases and J by 7 bases, with 24 bases between. The CDR3 extends over 17 amino acids. CDR1 is SEHNR and CDR2 is FQNEAQ in the germline V gene (reference sequence). CDR3 region: CASSGTSGPTQANEQFF. DNA of the CDR3: TGTGCCAGCAGCGGAACCTCCGGGCCTACCCAGGCGAATGAGCAGTTCTTC. The full variable domain, in which reference TRBV7-9 and TRBJ2-1 provide the parts outside the CDR3, is DTGVSQNPRHKITKRGQNVTFRCDPISEHNRLYWYRQTLGQGPEFLTYFQNEAQLEKSRLLSDRFSAERPKGSFSTLEIQRTEQGDSAMYLCASSGTSGPTQANEQFFGPGTRLTVL.

The chain employs TRBV5-4 and TRBJ1-1, with 9 positions matching TRBD1. Germline V gene data show CDR1 as SGHNT and CDR2 as YYREEE (reference sequence). V shed 3 bases, J shed 4 bases, and the junction held 4 bases outside the gene matches. The CDR3 runs 14 residues. The DNA for the CDR3 is TGTGCCAGCAGCTCCGGGACAGGGCCCACTGAAGCTTTCTTT. It yields the protein CASSSGTGPTEAFF. Full variable domain (rest looked up from reference TRBV5-4 and TRBJ1-1): ETGVTQSPTHLIKTRGQQVTLRCSSQSGHNTVSWYQQALGQGPQFIFQYYREEENGRGNFPPRFSGLQFPNYSSELNVNALELDDSALYLCASSSGTGPTEAFFGQGTRLTVV.

This clonotype was counted at least ten times. The chain couples TRBV11-3 to TRBJ2-2; D gene ambiguous. Between the trimmed V and J ends, which lost 8 bases and 5 bases, there was a span of 15 bases. The CDR3 consists of 14 residues. Germline lookup yields CDR1 SGHNT and CDR2 YENEEA. As DNA, the CDR3 is TGTGCCAGCGCCAGGACGCAGGTGACCGGGGAGCTGTTTTTT. Translation: CASARTQVTGELFF.

This clonotype was picked up many times. CDR3 nucleotides: TGTGCCATCAGTGAGTCGATGGAAGCTCACTACGAGCAGTACTTC. Translating gives CAISESMEAHYEQYF. The rearrangement joins TRBV10-3 to TRBJ2-7; D unclear. Per germline, CDR1 ENHRY and CDR2 SYGVKD. The CDR3 runs 15 residues. V dropped 0 bases and J dropped 3 bases, with 12 bases sitting between them.

This clonotype has at least ten counts. The chain is built from TRBV6-2 or TRBV6-3 and TRBJ1-2; 9 bases fit TRBD1. CDR1 and CDR2 (germline): MNHEY, SVGEGT. CDR3 length: 14 amino acids. V lost 7 bases and J lost 4; bases outside the gene matches: 7. In nucleotides, the CDR3 is TGTGCCAGCAAGGACAGGGGAAGGGCCTATGGCTACACCTTC. Translating gives CASKDRGRAYGYTF.

V gene TRBV20-1 combines with J gene TRBJ2-5; no clear D gene. This CDR3 spans 12 amino acids. The germline V and J ends were trimmed by 6 bases and 0 bases, with 8 bases remaining between them. The germline gives CDR1 DFQATT, CDR2 SNEGSKA (reference sequence). The CDR3 DNA is TGCAGTGCGTTGGGGTACCAAGAGACCCAGTACTTC. This gives the protein CSALGYQETQYF.

CDR3 amino acids: CASSFTSGANVLTF. CDR3 in DNA: TGTGCCAGCAGTTTCACCTCTGGGGCCAACGTCCTGACTTTC. The J gene is TRBJ2-6, the V gene TRBV12-3 or TRBV12-4; D not resolved. Between the trimmed V and J ends, which lost 3 bases and 0 bases, there was a span of 3 bases. This CDR3 has 14 residues.

This clonotype has ten or more counts. The V call is TRBV18, the J call TRBJ1-1; 7 positions match TRBD1. V lost 3 bases to trimming and J lost 1 base; unmatched junction nucleotides: 5. CDR1 and CDR2 from the germline V gene are KGHSH and LQKENI. This CDR3 has 15 amino acids. The CDR3 is CASSPGQGGNTEAFF. The CDR3 DNA reads as TGTGCCAGCTCACCTGGGCAGGGGGGGAACACTGAAGCTTTCTTT. Supplemented by reference TRBV18 and TRBJ1-1, the full variable domain reads NAGVMQNPRHLVRRRGQEARLRCSPMKGHSHVYWYRQLPEEGLKFMVYLQKENIIDESGMPKERFSAEFPKEGPSILRIQQVVRGDSAAYFCASSPGQGGNTEAFFGQGTRLTVV.

Sample share makes this clonotype medium-sized (0.01 to 0.1%). The J gene is TRBJ1-1, the V gene TRBV7-3, with 9 bases lining up with TRBD1. V was pared by 4 bases and J by 1 base, with 4 bases of the junction left unmatched. The CDR3 spans 15 residues. CDR1 and CDR2 (germline): SGHTA, FQGTGA. The CDR3 DNA follows: TGTGCCAGCAGCTCCCTGGACAGGGGGAACACTGAAGCTTTCTTT. This encodes CASSSLDRGNTEAFF.